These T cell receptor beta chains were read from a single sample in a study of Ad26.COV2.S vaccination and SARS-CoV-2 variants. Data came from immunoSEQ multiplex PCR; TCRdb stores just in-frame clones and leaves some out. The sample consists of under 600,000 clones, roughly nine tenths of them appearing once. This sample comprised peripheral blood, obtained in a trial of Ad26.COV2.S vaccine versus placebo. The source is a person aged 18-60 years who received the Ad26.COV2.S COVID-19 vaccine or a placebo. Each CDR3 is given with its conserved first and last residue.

CDR3: CASSYSFGIYGYTF; J: TRBJ1-2; V: TRBV6-2/TRBV6-3
CDR3: CAWSSRQSHLYGYTF; J: TRBJ1-2; V: TRBV30
CDR3: CASSDRTYNEQFF; J: TRBJ2-1; V: TRBV2
CDR3: CASSEFGSGGSYEQYF; J: TRBJ2-7; V: TRBV25-1
CDR3: CASSYKQGANTEAFF; J: TRBJ1-1; V: TRBV7-4
CDR3: CASSQGPSAGMETQYF; J: TRBJ2-5; V: TRBV4-1
CDR3: CASSPQIRTGSDTQYF; J: TRBJ2-3; V: TRBV7-2
CDR3: CATGNPGKGYEQYF; J: TRBJ2-7; V: TRBV10-3
CDR3: CASSLSGTTGTSETQYF; J: TRBJ2-5; V: TRBV27
CDR3: CASSMRGIINQPQHF; J: TRBJ1-5; V: TRBV19
CDR3: CSVEARGNGDEQFF; J: TRBJ2-1; V: TRBV29-1
CDR3: CASNHRDRGGYTF; J: TRBJ1-2; V: TRBV7-9
CDR3: CASSEAADTYEQYF; J: TRBJ2-7; V: TRBV10-1
CDR3: CASSIPQGGTEAFF; J: TRBJ1-1; V: TRBV19
CDR3: CASSPDRVNQPQHF; J: TRBJ1-5; V: TRBV18
CDR3: CASSHVIAGVNYEQYF; J: TRBJ2-7; V: TRBV4-2
CDR3: CAISESVGAGGQFF; J: TRBJ2-1; V: TRBV10-3
CDR3: CASSSFGNTIYF; J: TRBJ1-3; V: TRBV11-2
CDR3: CASVGGPLREKLFF; J: TRBJ1-4; V: TRBV19
CDR3: CASSPEGGWGGTDTQYF; J: TRBJ2-3; V: TRBV7-9
CDR3: CATSDSTTREQFF; J: TRBJ2-1; V: TRBV24-1
CDR3: CASSLVGGFGEGYTF; J: TRBJ1-2; V: TRBV7-9
CDR3: CASSEGREAYEQFF; J: TRBJ2-1; V: TRBV6-4
CDR3: CASWTHGEQFF; J: TRBJ2-1; V: TRBV2
CDR3: CAWSVEAGILNTEAFF; J: TRBJ1-1; V: TRBV30
CDR3: CASSFAGGRTEAFF; J: TRBJ1-1; V: TRBV7-9
CDR3: CASSGGRTVGELFF; J: TRBJ2-2; V: TRBV5-1
CDR3: CASSSSRGDYGYTF; J: TRBJ1-2; V: TRBV28
CDR3: CASAIDRVQPQHF; J: TRBJ1-5; V: TRBV27
CDR3: CAWSMGLAGADTQYF; J: TRBJ2-3; V: TRBV30
CDR3: CASSLATSGDSTDTQYF; J: TRBJ2-3; V: TRBV7-8
CDR3: CAWREETGGTEAFF; J: TRBJ1-1; V: TRBV30
CDR3: CASGLAGGLIALGELFF; J: TRBJ2-2; V: TRBV19
CDR3: CASSPSPQRYYGYTF; J: TRBJ1-2; V: TRBV4-3
CDR3: CASSQTGQQNQPQHF; J: TRBJ1-5; V: TRBV4-2
CDR3: CASSPQTPNEQYF; J: TRBJ2-7; V: TRBV12-3/TRBV12-4
CDR3: CAISEYPNQPQHF; J: TRBJ1-5; V: TRBV10-3
CDR3: CASSWREEEDEKLFF; J: TRBJ1-4; V: TRBV7-9
CDR3: CASSQDGRGGATDTQYF; J: TRBJ2-3; V: TRBV4-1
CDR3: CASSQGGTPVGYEQYF; J: TRBJ2-7; V: TRBV4-1
CDR3: CSVVRTYEQYF; J: TRBJ2-7; V: TRBV29-1
CDR3: CASSLRLAGTDTQYF; J: TRBJ2-3; V: TRBV7-9
CDR3: CASSLFVTPGPQLREKLFF; J: TRBJ1-4; V: TRBV27